The source of this TCR beta chain is a study of beta chain features in type 1 diabetes. Broader study findings: Patients' naive, central memory and regulatory TCRB repertoires appeared more alike than those of healthy donors. Insertions were fewer and deletions more numerous at VDJ junctions in type 1 diabetes patients.

Germline values: CDR1 SEHNR, CDR2 FQNEAQ (reference sequence). The germline V and J ends were trimmed by 3 bases and 6 bases, with 7 bases remaining between them. The CDR3 is 12 residues long. The authors sorted CD4+ naive, central memory, regulatory and stem cell-like memory cells via CD45RO/CCR7/CD25/CD127/CD95/CD27. The table lists this clone with a few counts. Its antigen is unidentified. Expressed TCRB transcripts were sequenced after all isolated RNA was converted to cDNA. The assay was immunoSEQ multiplex PCR, and TCRdb's table has in-frame clones only and misses some. Among 860,000 or so clones listed, 17% were seen once.

The material sequenced was naive CD4+ T cells from blood. This TCR came from a woman aged 18-29 years in good health. The chain recombines TRBV7-9 with TRBJ2-3, with D possibly TRBD2 on 6 matching bases. CDR3 DNA sequence: TGTGCCAGCAGCTTTCTAGCGGATACGCAGTATTTT. Translating gives CASSFLADTQYF. Supplemented by reference TRBV7-9 and TRBJ2-3, the full variable domain reads DTGVSQNPRHKITKRGQNVTFRCDPISEHNRLYWYRQTLGQGPEFLTYFQNEAQLEKSRLLSDRFSAERPKGSFSTLEIQRTEQGDSAMYLCASSFLADTQYFGPGTRLTVL.